This record concerns one T cell receptor beta chain sequence. Profiled with immunoSEQ multiplex PCR; TCRdb holds only in-frame clones, not every one. The sample lists some 330,000 clones; around 87% were seen once. The data were taken from a study of blood T cell repertoires in COVID-19. The sequenced sample was PBMCs or T cells enriched from blood (not recorded which). This TCR was sampled from a man aged 40-49 years in a cohort exposed to, infected with or recovered from COVID-19 (not recorded which).

In nucleotides, the CDR3 is TGTGCCAGCAGCCAAGAAGGACTAGCGGGTTCGATCTACGAGCAGTACTTC. The encoded protein is CASSQEGLAGSIYEQYF. The V call is TRBV3-1 (or the pseudogene TRBV3-2), the J call TRBJ2-7; 11 nucleotides match TRBD2. Germline loops: CDR1 LGHDT, CDR2 YNNKEL (reference sequence). V lost 0 bases and J lost 3; bases outside the gene matches: 7. The CDR3 covers 17 residues.